Presented here are 21 T cell receptor beta chains from one specimen sequenced in a study of cytomegalovirus exposure and HLA in healthy donors (dated 2017 in TCRdb). The receptor library was made with the immunoSEQ multiplex PCR assay. For the multiplex PCR, a mixture combining 60 forward primers for TCR Vbeta segments and 13 reverse primers for TCR Jbeta segments was used. What TCRdb holds here is the immuneACCESS table cut down to in-frame rearrangements. Part of the clones is not present; checked against another copy, under half of the missing clones reflect an unresolved V gene, and the others are unexplained. In this sample the table shows under 200,000 clones, around 81% of which occur a single time. Of the sample, around 2% falls within the top ten clones. The sample was PBMCs. The receptors come from a woman aged 18-29 years in good health and CMV-seropositive.

On this clone: Compared with germline, one end of the junction differs, possibly owing to a read error. Additional DNA sequences in this sample encode the identical CDR3. This chain connects TRBV11-1 to TRBJ1-1; 11 bases align to TRBD1. CDR3 length equals 14 residues. Germline loops: CDR1 SGHAT, CDR2 FQDESV (reference sequence). The CDR3 loop reads CASSRDRGSAEAFF. In nucleotides, the CDR3 is TGTGCCAGCAGCCGGGACAGGGGGTCCGCTGAAGCTTTCTTC.

This chain connects TRBV5-5 to TRBJ2-7; D possibly corresponds to TRBD1 (5 bases). Trimming removed 1 base from V and 4 bases from J, with 12 bases in between. The germline gives CDR1 SGHKS, CDR2 YYEKEE (reference sequence). This CDR3 comprises 14 residues. CDR3 nucleotides: TGTGCCAGCAGCTTGATAACAGGTTTTTACGAGCAGTACTTC. Its translation: CASSLITGFYEQYF.

This chain uses TRBV7-9 with TRBJ2-7, with D perhaps TRBD2 (6 bases). The CDR3 has 13 residues. Trimming cost V 4 bases and J 4 bases, with 11 bases left between them. The germline CDR1 and CDR2 sequences are SEHNR and FQNEAQ (reference sequence). CDR3 amino acids: CASSSGDLYEQYV. The DNA for the CDR3 is TGTGCCAGCAGCTCGGGGGACCTATACGAGCAGTACGTC.

The chain has TRBV6-5 and TRBJ1-1; possible D gene TRBD1, 5 bases. The germline V and J ends were trimmed by 5 bases and 11 bases, with 15 bases remaining between them. This CDR3 comprises 12 residues. Germline values: CDR1 MNHEY, CDR2 SVGAGI. CDR3 in DNA: TGTGCCAGCAGTCAAACGACAGTTAGGGCTTTCTTT. Residues: CASSQTTVRAFF.

J is TRBJ2-7 and V is TRBV7-9; 9 bases align to TRBD2. The CDR3 length is 16 residues. Trimming at V came to 0 bases and at J to 6 bases, leaving 9 bases not matched to a gene. Germline V gene lookup returns CDR1 SEHNR and CDR2 FQNEAQ (reference sequence). In nucleotides, the CDR3 is TGTGCCAGCAGCTTAGCTACGGCTAGCGGGGTTCGCGAGCAGTACGTC. Its protein product is CASSLATASGVREQYV.

The V and J genes are TRBV7-2 and TRBJ2-3; D is ambiguous. In germline, CDR1 is SGHTA, CDR2 FQGNSA. The CDR3 has 13 amino acids. V lost 2 bases and J 4 bases, leaving 7 bases between the germline ends. CDR3 region: CASSLSASDTQYF. The CDR3 DNA sequence: TGTGCCAGCAGCTTAAGTGCGTCAGATACGCAGTATTTT.

This clone appeared a few times. The V and J genes are TRBV6-5 and TRBJ2-2; D gene uncertain. This CDR3 has 12 residues. V was pared by 4 bases and J by 3 bases, with 3 bases between. Germline assignment: CDR1 MNHEY and CDR2 SVGAGI. The DNA for the CDR3 is TGTGCCAGCAGTTCGTACACCGGGGAGCTGTTTTTT. This sequence encodes CASSSYTGELFF.

The chain uses TRBV29-1 and TRBJ2-4, with 8 bases that match TRBD1. V lost 4 bases and J lost 8; bases outside the gene matches: 10. Germline CDR1 and CDR2: SQVTM and ANQGSEA. This CDR3 comprises 14 residues. The CDR3 DNA reads as TGCAGCGTTGGGGACAGGACGAGAGGAGACATTCAGTACTTC. Translated, it gives CSVGDRTRGDIQYF.

The chain combines TRBV7-9 with TRBJ1-1; D remains ambiguous. V lost 1 base to trimming and J lost 1 base, with 13 bases between them. The length of the CDR3 is 16 residues. Germline lookup yields CDR1 SEHNR and CDR2 FQNEAQ (reference sequence). CDR3 nucleotides: TGTGCCAGCAGCTTAGGCACCCTGACGGGGAACACTGAAGCTTTCTTT. It codes for CASSLGTLTGNTEAFF.

Details on this clone: Other nucleotide sequences from this sample produce the same CDR3. In DNA, the CDR3 is TGTGCCAGCAGCCCCTCCAACTATGGCTACACCTTC. It translates to CASSPSNYGYTF. This chain joins TRBV14 and TRBJ1-2; D remains unclear. The CDR3 runs to 12 residues. Germline CDR1 reads SGHDN; CDR2 reads FVKESK. V was pared by 4 bases and J by 2 bases, with 5 bases between.

The chain employs TRBV18 and TRBJ2-5; 9 bases fit TRBD1. Per the germline V gene, CDR1 is KGHSH and CDR2 is LQKENI. There are 16 residues in the CDR3. The trim removed 0 bases at V and 7 bases at J, leaving 9 bases unmatched. CDR3: CASSPPGTGLGGTQYF. The DNA of the CDR3 is TGTGCCAGCTCACCACCCGGGACAGGGTTAGGAGGGACCCAGTACTTC. The complete variable domain, with remaining parts taken from reference TRBV18 and TRBJ2-5, reads NAGVMQNPRHLVRRRGQEARLRCSPMKGHSHVYWYRQLPEEGLKFMVYLQKENIIDESGMPKERFSAEFPKEGPSILRIQQVVRGDSAAYFCASSPPGTGLGGTQYFGPGTRLLVL.

This rearrangement joins TRBV5-1 to TRBJ2-1; the D gene is possibly TRBD2 (7 bases). Germline lookup yields CDR1 SGHRS and CDR2 YFSETQ. Deletions cut 5 bases from V and 8 bases from J, with 23 bases between. This CDR3 has 16 amino acids. The CDR3 DNA reads TGCGCCAGCAGTGGGGGGGGCCACCTTAACTGGGATGAGCAGTTCTTC. This translates into CASSGGGHLNWDEQFF. The full variable domain, in which reference TRBV5-1 and TRBJ2-1 provide the parts outside the CDR3, is KAGVTQTPRYLIKTRGQQVTLSCSPISGHRSVSWYQQTPGQGLQFLFEYFSETQRNKGNFPGRFSGRQFSNSRSEMNVSTLELGDSALYLCASSGGGHLNWDEQFFGPGTRLTVL.

The chain links TRBV7-2 to TRBJ1-1, with D unresolved. CDR1 is SGHTA and CDR2 is FQGNSA in the germline V gene. The CDR3 length is 14 residues. Trimming stripped 3 bases from V and 1 base from J, with 9 bases between. The CDR3: CASSFPTANTEAFF. The CDR3 DNA reads TGTGCCAGCAGCTTCCCGACTGCGAACACTGAAGCTTTCTTT. The full variable domain, completed using reference TRBV7-2 and TRBJ1-1, is GAGVSQSPSNKVTEKGKDVELRCDPISGHTALYWYRQSLGQGLEFLIYFQGNSAPDKSGLPSDRFSAERTGGSVSTLTIQRTQQEDSAVYLCASSFPTANTEAFFGQGTRLTVV.

The rearrangement uses TRBV7-6 and TRBJ2-7; 7 positions match TRBD1. The CDR3 loop spans 13 amino acids. Germline lookup yields CDR1 SGHVS and CDR2 FNYEAQ. J was trimmed by 6 bases and V by 1 base; bases with no gene match: 3. The CDR3 sequence is CASSLDRGGEQYV. The CDR3 region has the DNA TGTGCCAGCAGCTTAGACAGGGGTGGCGAGCAGTACGTC.

The chain links TRBV2 to TRBJ1-5, with unresolved D. Trimming took off 6 bases at V and 2 bases at J, with 14 bases between the two ends. In germline, CDR1 is SNHLY, CDR2 FYNNEI. This CDR3 region has 15 residues. The chain's CDR3 is CASSDDNGGNQPQHF. For the CDR3, the DNA is TGTGCCAGCAGCGACGACAACGGGGGCAATCAGCCCCAGCATTTT.

On this clone: The junction differs from germline at one of its ends, possibly a read error. The gene calls are TRBV7-9 and TRBJ1-6; TRBD1 is a possible D gene (6 bases). The CDR3 contains 15 residues. Per germline, CDR1 SEHNR and CDR2 FQNEAQ (reference sequence). This CDR3 reads CASSLAGVYNSPLHF. As DNA, the CDR3 is TGTGCCAGCAGCCTAGCAGGGGTCTATAATTCACCCCTCCACTTT.

This chain links TRBV27 with TRBJ2-2; D gene unclear. Trimming left V 2 bases short and J 2 bases short, with 9 bases between. This CDR3 spans 15 amino acids. Germline loops: CDR1 MNHEY, CDR2 SMNVEV (reference sequence). DNA for the CDR3: TGTGCCAGCAGTTTAATAGCCGGAAACACCGGGGAGCTGTTTTTT. It encodes CASSLIAGNTGELFF.

This chain connects TRBV6-5 to TRBJ1-2; a weak D match, TRBD1 (6 bases). Trimming took 7 bases from V and 6 from J, leaving 15 bases between them. CDR1 is MNHEY, CDR2 SVGAGI, per germline. This CDR3 is 13 amino acids long. CDR3 sequence reads: CASNKQGLDGYTF. In DNA form, the CDR3 reads TGTGCCAGCAACAAACAGGGATTAGATGGCTACACCTTC.

This clone was detected only once. The genes are TRBV27 and TRBJ2-7, with D tentatively TRBD2 (6 bases). The ends were cut back, 3 bases at V and 0 bases at J, with 12 bases in the middle. This CDR3 is built from 15 residues. Germline assignment: CDR1 MNHEY and CDR2 SMNVEV (reference sequence). The CDR3 here is CASSFEGTYSYEQYF. The CDR3 DNA follows: TGTGCCAGCAGTTTTGAGGGGACTTACTCCTACGAGCAGTACTTC.

As to this clone: The junction shows a germline mismatch at one end, possibly a read error. V and J are TRBV7-9 and TRBJ1-1; the D gene is possibly TRBD1 (6 bases). Looked up from germline, CDR1 is SEHNR and CDR2 is FQNEAQ (reference sequence). The CDR3 length is 16 residues. This chain's CDR3 is CSSSLSRDRIDTEAFF. CDR3 DNA sequence: TGTTCCAGCAGCCTATCTCGCGACAGGATTGACACTGAAGCTTTCTTT.

The rearrangement links TRBV30 to TRBJ2-7, with D perhaps TRBD2 (5 bases). V gave up 3 bases and J gave up 4 bases, with 7 bases separating them. Germline V CDR1 and CDR2: GTSNPN, SVGIG (reference sequence). This CDR3 has 11 amino acids. CDR3 nucleotides: TGTGCCTGGAGCGGAGGATACGAGCAGTACTTC. It encodes CAWSGGYEQYF.